The 8 T cell receptor beta chains presented below share a single source sample, sequenced in a study of breast tumors, draining lymph nodes, adjacent tissues (dated by TCRdb to between 2015 and 2016). Lymph node samples were obtained from the axillary draining lymph nodes of breast cancer patients. Library prep was done by multiplex PCR. The data were produced on an Illumina HiSeq 2000. TCRdb reran the public reads through fastp at Q25 and MiXCR, keeping productive beta chains. Rows are unified per CDR3 protein, each entry keeping the most common DNA and genes. The sample table shows approximately 280,000 distinct CDR3 sequences, and 30% are seen once. 0.85% to 1.2% of the sample is held by the ten biggest clonotypes. The sample taken for sequencing was axillary lymph node tissue. These receptors all come from a female donor with breast cancer. Some clones in this sample may be carry-over from other donors' samples.

This clonotype was detected only a few times. This could be a read error, since a much larger clone is one nucleotide away. The gene calls are TRBV9 and TRBJ1-3, with D hard to call. This CDR3 is built from 17 residues. Germline V lookup: CDR1 SGDLS, CDR2 YYNGEE. The CDR3 DNA reads as TGTGCCAGCAGCGTAGACACGACGCTGAGCTCTGGAACCACCATATATTTT. Translation: CASSVDTTLSSGTTIYF.

In its sample, this clonotype was seen many times. The chain has TRBV7-8 and TRBJ2-1, with D hard to call. CDR3 length: 15 residues. Germline V gene lookup returns CDR1 SGHVS and CDR2 FQNEAQ. V was clipped by 2 bases and J by 4 bases, with 12 bases between them. The CDR3 loop is CASSLLLRQYNEQFF. Written as DNA, the CDR3 is TGTGCCAGCAGCTTACTACTACGCCAATACAATGAGCAGTTCTTC.

This clonotype was picked up many times. The chain carries TRBV7-8 and TRBJ1-2; 10 nucleotides match TRBD1. CDR3 length equals 16 residues. The germline gives CDR1 SGHVS, CDR2 FQNEAQ. The V gene end was trimmed by 3 bases and the J gene end by 8 bases; junction bases not matched to a gene: 12. As DNA, the CDR3 is TGTGCCAGCAGCTTTAGATATGCGGGGACAGGGGAAGGCTACACCTTC. It translates to CASSFRYAGTGEGYTF.

This clonotype has more than one count but fewer than ten. A much larger clone lies a single base off, so this may be a read error. The V and J genes are TRBV7-9 and TRBJ2-5; 9 bases fit TRBD1. Germline values: CDR1 SEHNR, CDR2 FQNEAQ (reference sequence). Trimming cost V 1 base and J 9 bases; bases outside gene matches: 15. CDR3 size: 17 residues. The CDR3 sequence: CASSLVGHRGPWEPQYF. The CDR3, as DNA: TGTGCCAGCAGCTTAGTGGGGCACAGGGGGCCGTGGGAGCCCCAGTACTTC.

The chain carries TRBV20-1 and TRBJ2-3; 10 nucleotides align to TRBD2. The trim removed 5 bases at V and 11 bases at J, leaving 28 bases unmatched. CDR3 length: 19 residues. Germline assignment: CDR1 DFQATT and CDR2 SNEGSKA (reference sequence). CDR3 amino acids: CSAPPYWATAGAGGNEQYF. CDR3 coding DNA: TGCAGTGCTCCCCCTTATTGGGCTACAGCGGGAGCGGGGGGGAATGAGCAGTATTTT.

This clonotype was observed many times. The chain links TRBV5-6 to TRBJ2-1; TRBD2 agrees at 9 bases. Losses at the gene ends were 4 bases for V and 8 bases for J; bases not matched to a gene: 10. Germline values: CDR1 SGHDT, CDR2 YYEEEE. This CDR3 region has 15 residues. The CDR3: CASSTSPGLAHEQFF. The CDR3 coding sequence is TGTGCCAGCAGCACCTCTCCGGGACTAGCCCATGAGCAGTTCTTC.

The J gene is TRBJ2-3, the V gene TRBV27; 8 bases map to TRBD2. V shed 6 bases and J 2 bases; nucleotides not matched to a gene: 16. Looked up from germline, CDR1 is MNHEY and CDR2 is SMNVEV (reference sequence). The CDR3 extends over 18 amino acids. The CDR3 reads CASSEPGGSEELTDTQYF. CDR3 nucleotide sequence: TGTGCCAGCAGCGAACCGGGAGGGAGCGAGGAGCTCACAGATACGCAGTATTTT.

The rearrangement uses TRBV7-9 and TRBJ1-2, with D unresolved. Germline CDR1 and CDR2: SEHNR and FQNEAQ (reference sequence). CDR3 length equals 15 residues. Trimming shortened V by 2 bases and J by 0 bases, and 10 bases separated the two germline ends. This CDR3 reads CASSLFLCANYGYTF. In nucleotides, the CDR3 is TGTGCCAGCAGCTTATTCTTATGTGCTAACTATGGCTACACCTTC.